This T cell receptor (beta chain) is from a study of blood T cell repertoires in COVID-19. Study-wide context: Spain, Italy and the United States supplied samples that represented acute and convalescent COVID-19. Sources were T cells, B-cell-depleted T cells, or PBMCs; the material itself was cDNA or gDNA.

This clone was found once. Clones were sequenced by immunoSEQ multiplex PCR, and TCRdb holds only the in-frame ones, with some missing. This table has around 360,000 clones, around 87% appearing once. This CDR3 region has 15 residues. CDR1 is LNHDA, CDR2 SQIVND, per germline (reference sequence). Trimming cost V 1 base and J 3 bases, with 13 bases left between them. This receptor was identified in a woman in her 30s with COVID-19, enrolled during active disease. The chain employs TRBV19 and TRBJ2-7, with D maybe TRBD1 (6 bases). The source material was peripheral blood. This CDR3 is CASSIGRTALYEQYF. Written as DNA, the CDR3 is TGTGCCAGTAGTATAGGTAGGACAGCCCTCTACGAGCAGTACTTC. Together with reference TRBV19 and TRBJ2-7, the CDR3 gives the full variable domain: DGGITQSPKYLFRKEGQNVTLSCEQNLNHDAMYWYRQDPGQGLRLIYYSQIVNDFQKGDIAEGYSVSREKKESFPLTVTSAQKNPTAFYLCASSIGRTALYEQYFGPGTRLTVT.